This T cell receptor beta chain was sequenced during a study of early T cells in non-severe SARS-CoV-2 infection. The TCR library protocol attached unique molecular identifiers to the individual cDNA molecules. Via MiXCR, TCRdb re-called the 5' RACE reads, giving one row per CDR3 protein. The top ten clones hold over 1.5% of a sample with around 61,000 distinct CDR3 sequences, about 10% of them seen once. The table lists this clonotype with many counts. The TCR was taken from an adult who was a healthcare worker with PCR-confirmed SARS-CoV-2 infection or an uninfected control (not recorded which). Input material: whole blood.

CDR3: CASRTGTAYNSPLHF. In DNA, the CDR3 is TGTGCCAGCAGGACCGGGACAGCATATAATTCACCCCTCCACTTT. This chain connects TRBV6-5 to TRBJ1-6; 7 bases line up with TRBD1. Germline V gives CDR1 MNHEY, CDR2 SVGAGI. With 6 bases clipped from V and 4 bases from J, the junction kept 6 bases outside the gene matches. This CDR3 is 15 amino acids long.